A selection of T cell receptor beta chains follows, all from one sample in a study of shared clonotypes between healthy human individuals. Clones were read by immunoSEQ multiplex PCR, and TCRdb kept only the in-frame ones, dropping some. In the table there are 2.3 million or so clones, about 92% of which are singletons. The sequenced sample was naive CD4+ T cells from PBMCs. These receptors all come from a man between 18 and 29 years old in good health. Some clones in this sample may be carry-over from other donors' samples. CDR3s include the opening cysteine and the closing phenylalanine or tryptophan. The D gene is left open where the match is weak. For some rows the clone size is stated as once, few or many, or as a class when expanded; others skip it.

NA,NA,TRBV5-6,TRBJ1-1,CASSLEATLAGIMNTEAFF
TRBD1,NA,TRBV29-1,NA,CSVAGQRKSYEQYF
NA,NA,TRBV4-1,TRBJ2-1,CASSQVASPNEQFF
TRBD1,NA,TRBV28,TRBJ1-2,CASITLGRGFSNYGYTF
TRBD1,NA,TRBV19,TRBJ1-1,CASSMGQGSAEAFF
TRBD2,NA,TRBV12-5,TRBJ2-5,CASGKGLAGEQYF
NA,NA,TRBV7-9,TRBJ2-6,CASSPGVSGANVLTF
NA,NA,TRBV15,TRBJ2-3,CATSRGGLGLTHPDTQYF
TRBD1,NA,TRBV6-5,TRBJ2-7,CASSYFPGTGVYEQYF
NA,once,TRBV10-1,TRBJ1-1,CASSENGIPEAFF
NA,NA,TRBV6-5,TRBJ1-2,CASSYDARGSIGGYTF
NA,once,TRBV28,TRBJ1-1,CASSLWIGGTEAFF
NA,NA,TRBV19,TRBJ2-3,CASMTRESSVDTQYF
NA,NA,TRBV9,TRBJ2-2,CASSVGGYGELFF
NA,NA,TRBV15,TRBJ2-3,CATSSYLITDTQYF
NA,NA,TRBV9,TRBJ1-1,CASSVLENTEAFF
NA,NA,TRBV6-5,TRBJ2-2,CASSSRTGELFF
NA,NA,TRBV27,TRBJ1-5,CASSPGPRGDYSNQPQHF
TRBD1,NA,TRBV5-1,TRBJ2-5,CASRPTGAGGETQYF
TRBD1,NA,TRBV28,TRBJ1-5,CASTGVGQPQHF
TRBD1,NA,TRBV10-1,TRBJ2-7,CAREWTGSSYEQYF
TRBD1,NA,TRBV6-6,TRBJ1-3,CASSYSGTAGNTIYF
TRBD2,NA,TRBV7-9,TRBJ2-7,CASSRYRAGSSYEQYF
NA,NA,TRBV10-2,TRBJ1-5,CASRRQAGGNQPQHF
TRBD1,NA,TRBV5-1,TRBJ1-2,CASRSSITRQGADGYTF
TRBD1,NA,TRBV28,TRBJ1-2,CASRDSGTGTYGYTF
NA,NA,TRBV7-2,TRBJ1-5,CASSLAGLNSNQPQHF
NA,NA,TRBV5-6,TRBJ2-7,CASSLDSGVEQYF
NA,NA,TRBV2,TRBJ2-7,CASSDSGLYSYEQYF
NA,NA,TRBV19,TRBJ1-2,CASSILPSYGYTF
NA,NA,TRBV5-1,TRBJ1-1,CASSLSGELAFF
TRBD1,NA,TRBV5-1,TRBJ2-5,CASSVDRGGETQYF
TRBD1,NA,TRBV7-3,TRBJ2-7,CASSLFGDRSTYEQYF
NA,NA,TRBV6-6,TRBJ2-7,CASSYSHSYEQYF
TRBD1,few,TRBV30,TRBJ1-4,CAWQGQFEKLFF
NA,NA,TRBV7-2,TRBJ1-5,CASSLTGKSNQPQHF
NA,NA,TRBV7-9,TRBJ2-7,CASSPRLAYEQYF
NA,NA,TRBV28,TRBJ1-1,CASSLARRTNTEAFF
NA,few,TRBV5-5,TRBJ1-1,CASSSLGNTEAFF
NA,NA,TRBV5-6,NA,CASSLWTIDYEQYF
NA,NA,TRBV6-6,TRBJ2-1,CASKGSSYNEQFF
NA,NA,TRBV9,TRBJ2-2,CASSVGPRPSNTGELFF
TRBD1,NA,TRBV7-9,TRBJ1-1,CASSSPTGALTEAFF
NA,once,TRBV10-3,TRBJ1-2,CAILEAGGLHGYTF
NA,NA,TRBV5-1,TRBJ2-2,CASSRGGTAGELFF
NA,NA,TRBV5-1,TRBJ2-5,CASSSEPRGQVVQYF
TRBD2,NA,TRBV18,TRBJ2-5,CASSPWAGEETQYF
TRBD1,NA,TRBV4-1,TRBJ2-1,CASSRDSRGEQFF
TRBD2,NA,TRBV7-8,TRBJ2-5,CASRQLANQETQYF
NA,once,TRBV28,TRBJ2-4,CAGSPPGFAKNIQYF